This TCR beta chain was captured in a study of blood T cells in healthy people across ages. Findings and limits, study-wide: The diversity estimates, figures obtained from one million T cells, were considered underestimates. Naive and antigen-experienced cells were not separated, limiting conclusive comparison.

The CDR3 covers 13 residues. Germline CDR1 reads MNHNS; CDR2 reads SASEGT. Comments on this clonotype: Its specificity is unknown. At one end, the junction sequence differs from germline, possibly due to a read error.

Individuals who donated were healthy Caucasians from Russia aged roughly 6 to 90. With each sample, at least 5 micrograms of total RNA were extracted. Alongside a J-beta primer mix, a sample-barcoded 5' primer served in a second PCR lasting about 7 to 11 cycles. TCRdb called the 5' RACE reads again in MiXCR, with one record for every CDR3 protein. This table holds 1.5 million to 2 million distinct CDR3 sequences, 28% found once. The chain joins TRBV6-1 to TRBJ2-3; 9 nucleotides match TRBD1. Sequenced material: blood. This TCR was recovered from a woman under 40 in good health. The CDR3 spells CTSSRDRADTQYF. CDR3 DNA: TGTACCAGCAGTAGGGACAGGGCAGATACGCAGTATTTT.